Following are 11 T cell receptor beta chains from one sample sequenced in a study of cytomegalovirus exposure and HLA in healthy donors. The PCR used 60 Vbeta and 13 Jbeta primers. Clones were read by immunoSEQ multiplex PCR, and TCRdb kept only the in-frame ones, dropping some. Seen here are 150,000 to 200,000 clones, around 77% observed once, and the top ten hold about 2.1%. Sequenced input: PBMCs. The receptor set was obtained from a man younger than 40 in good health and CMV-seronegative.

This chain connects TRBV5-1 to TRBJ2-5; TRBD2 matches 14 bases. The V gene end was trimmed by 4 bases and the J gene end by 5 bases; junction bases not matched to a gene: 7. CDR1 is SGHRS, CDR2 YFSETQ, per germline. CDR3 length equals 16 residues. CDR3 in DNA: TGCGCCAGCAGCCTGGGACTAGCGGGAGCCATCGAGACCCAGTACTTC. This translates into CASSLGLAGAIETQYF.

The J gene is TRBJ2-7, the V gene TRBV10-3; TRBD2 aligns across 13 bases. CDR1 and CDR2 (germline): ENHRY, SYGVKD. The CDR3 runs to 17 residues. The V and J ends lost 8 bases and 7 bases, in that order; junction bases with no gene match: 17. The CDR3 here is CAISRGGTSGDPGEQYF. The CDR3 coding sequence is TGTGCCATCTCTCGGGGGGGGACTAGCGGGGACCCGGGGGAGCAGTACTTC.

The gene calls are TRBV27 and TRBJ2-6; D unresolved. This CDR3 is 16 amino acids long. Germline assignment: CDR1 MNHEY and CDR2 SMNVEV (reference sequence). V was trimmed by 3 bases and J by 0 bases, leaving 9 bases between them. The DNA of the CDR3 is TGTGCCAGCAGTTTCTTACAGAGCTCTGGGGCCAACGTCCTGACTTTC. Protein: CASSFLQSSGANVLTF. The full variable domain, with the rest looked up from reference TRBV27 and TRBJ2-6, is EAQVTQNPRYLITVTGKKLTVTCSQNMNHEYMSWYRQDPGLGLRQIYYSMNVEVTDKGDVPEGYKVSRKEKRNFPLILESPSPNQTSLYFCASSFLQSSGANVLTFGAGSRLTVL.

The gene calls are TRBV2 and TRBJ1-5, with D perhaps matching TRBD1 (6 bases). CDR1 and CDR2 from the germline V gene are SNHLY and FYNNEI. CDR3 length: 15 residues. Between the trimmed V and J ends, which lost 2 bases and 4 bases, there was a span of 12 bases. CDR3 protein: CASSERSGDNQPQHF. DNA of the CDR3: TGTGCCAGCAGTGAACGGTCAGGGGATAATCAGCCCCAGCATTTT.

This clone occurred a few times. J is TRBJ2-1 and V is TRBV28; 7 bases match TRBD2. The trim removed 6 bases at V and 9 bases at J, leaving 14 bases unmatched. The germline gives CDR1 MDHEN, CDR2 SYDVKM. CDR3 length: 15 amino acids. The CDR3 DNA sequence: TGTGCCAGCAGCCCCCCATCGGGACTACTCATTGAGCAGTTCTTC. Its protein is CASSPPSGLLIEQFF.

The chain links TRBV11-3 to TRBJ2-3, with D possibly TRBD2 on 5 matching bases. The CDR3 runs 16 residues. Per the germline V gene, CDR1 is SGHNT and CDR2 is YENEEA. V was pared by 5 bases and J by 1 base, with 16 bases between. The CDR3 spells CASSPRLGVGTDTQYF. Written as DNA, the CDR3 is TGTGCCAGCAGCCCCCGTCTGGGAGTGGGCACAGATACGCAGTATTTT.

This clone has just one count. The chain recombines TRBV2 with TRBJ1-2; a possible D gene is TRBD1 (6 bases). The V and J ends lost 0 bases and 9 bases respectively, with 17 bases between them. The length of the CDR3 is 15 residues. Germline assignment: CDR1 SNHLY and CDR2 FYNNEI. CDR3 loop: CASSEARGGGVSYTF. DNA of the CDR3: TGTGCCAGCAGTGAAGCGCGAGGAGGGGGGGTCAGCTACACCTTC.

This clone is a singleton in its sample. The chain links TRBV15 to TRBJ1-5, with a tentative D call TRBD1 (6 bases). Germline V gene sequence: CDR1 LNHNV, CDR2 YYDKDF (reference sequence). Deletions cut 3 bases from V and 4 bases from J, with 16 bases between. The CDR3 consists of 16 residues. The DNA for the CDR3 is TGTGCCACCAGCAGTTCGGGGGGGCTAGGAAATCAGCCCCAGCATTTT. Protein: CATSSSGGLGNQPQHF. Complete variable domain (other parts from reference TRBV15 and TRBJ1-5): DAMVIQNPRYQVTQFGKPVTLSCSQTLNHNVMYWYQQKSSQAPKLLFHYYDKDFNNEADTPDNFQSRRPNTSFCFLDIRSPGLGDTAMYLCATSSSGGLGNQPQHFGDGTRLSIL.

The sample holds one count of this clone. The chain combines TRBV5-6 with TRBJ2-7; D might be TRBD1 (6 bases). This CDR3 is built from 15 residues. V lost 1 base and J 2 bases, leaving 13 bases between the germline ends. The germline V gene encodes CDR1 SGHDT and CDR2 YYEEEE. The CDR3 DNA sequence: TGTGCCAGCAGCTTGCGTCGGGACACCACCTACGAGCAGTACTTC. Translation gives CASSLRRDTTYEQYF.

This clone has more than one count but fewer than ten. The chain is built from TRBV19 and TRBJ1-6; no clear D gene. The germline gives CDR1 LNHDA, CDR2 SQIVND (reference sequence). CDR3 length: 13 residues. Between the trimmed V and J ends, which lost 3 bases and 6 bases, there was a span of 6 bases. The CDR3 here is CASSIEGNSPLHF. The CDR3 bases are TGTGCCAGTAGTATCGAGGGTAATTCACCCCTCCACTTT.

This sequence joins TRBV2 and TRBJ2-5, with D maybe TRBD2 (6 bases). The CDR3 consists of 14 residues. Germline V lookup: CDR1 SNHLY, CDR2 FYNNEI. Trimming removed 6 bases from V and 9 bases from J, with 20 bases in between. DNA of the CDR3: TGTGCCAGCAGCAGTTCCGGGAGACTGGAGGCCCAGTACTTC. This sequence encodes CASSSSGRLEAQYF.